The sample holds a few counts of the clone carrying this T cell receptor beta chain. Antigen specificity is unknown. CDR1 is SGDLS, CDR2 YYNGEE, per germline. Trimming stripped 0 bases from V and 2 bases from J, with 11 bases between. The CDR3 covers 15 residues. TCRdb ran MiXCR on the 5' RACE reads and lists one entry per CDR3 protein. The table shows about 190,000 distinct CDR3 sequences, with 15% occurring only once. The data were obtained in a study of identical twins. General observations from the study: Memory repertoires showed no such pattern, whereas abundant cord blood beta clonotypes carried fewer insertions. Cross-sectional statistical analysis, not tracking of the same donors, underpinned the conclusions.

The same specimen was also included in a second study, on T cells expressing NK-cell markers. That paper adds: The study sequenced eight donors, seven HCMV-seropositive and one seronegative. Dominant NKG2C+ clonotypes made up about 1.0-7.0% of CD8+ T cells in a handful of donors.

Sequenced sample: CD8+ T cells sorted from blood. The chain carries TRBV9 and TRBJ2-5, with D perhaps TRBD1 (6 bases). The TCR was taken from a young woman in good health. CDR3 protein: CASSVVGDTQETQYF. CDR3 nucleotides: TGTGCCAGCAGCGTAGTTGGGGACACGCAAGAGACCCAGTACTTC.